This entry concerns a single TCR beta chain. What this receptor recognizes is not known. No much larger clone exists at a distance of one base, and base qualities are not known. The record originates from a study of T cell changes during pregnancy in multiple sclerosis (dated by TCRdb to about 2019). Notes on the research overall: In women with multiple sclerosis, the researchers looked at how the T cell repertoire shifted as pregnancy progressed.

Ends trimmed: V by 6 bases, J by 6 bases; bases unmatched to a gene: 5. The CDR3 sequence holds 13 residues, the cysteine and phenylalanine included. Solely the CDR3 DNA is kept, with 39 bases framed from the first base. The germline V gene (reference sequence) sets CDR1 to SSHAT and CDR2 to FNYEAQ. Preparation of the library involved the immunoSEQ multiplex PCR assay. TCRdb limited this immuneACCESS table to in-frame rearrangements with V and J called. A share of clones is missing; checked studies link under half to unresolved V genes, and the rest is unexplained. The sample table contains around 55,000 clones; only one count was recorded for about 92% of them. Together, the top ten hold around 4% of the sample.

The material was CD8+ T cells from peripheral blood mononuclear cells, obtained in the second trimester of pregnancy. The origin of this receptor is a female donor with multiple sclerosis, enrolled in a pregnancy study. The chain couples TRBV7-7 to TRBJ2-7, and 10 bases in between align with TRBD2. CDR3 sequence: CASRPLAGVEQYF. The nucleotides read TGTGCCAGCAGGCCCCTAGCGGGAGTCGAGCAGTACTTC. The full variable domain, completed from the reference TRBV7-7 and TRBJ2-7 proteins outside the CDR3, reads GAGVSQSPRYKVTKRGQDVTLRCDPISSHATLYWYQQALGQGPEFLTYFNYEAQPDKSGLPSDRFSAERPEGSISTLTIQRTEQRDSAMYRCASRPLAGVEQYFGPGTRLTVT.